By share of the sample, the clone carrying this TCR beta chain is medium-sized (0.01 to 0.1%). Its matching antigen is unknown. The data are from a study of T-cell reconstitution after alpha-beta-depleted transplantation in children. V lost 1 base to trimming and J lost 5 bases; unmatched junction nucleotides: 0. This CDR3 has 13 amino acids. CDR1 is DFQATT, CDR2 SNEGSKA, per germline (reference sequence). Unique molecular identifiers were built into the TCRbeta library. TCRdb fed the PCR reads into MiXCR, producing one record per CDR3 protein. The data contain about 9,200 distinct CDR3 sequences, about 15% of them singletons. Study observations and caveats: Newly produced T cells mostly accounted for T-cell counts and diversity one year post-transplant.

The receptor was isolated from a male patient between 5 and 17 years old who had a stem cell transplant for acute lymphoblastic leukemia, so the T cells may come from the graft donor. Sequenced material: PBMCs, mostly from graft donor cells, taken 60 days after TCRalphabeta/CD19-depleted stem cell transplant. This chain uses TRBV20-1 with TRBJ2-5; TRBD2 matches at 11 bases. CDR3 DNA: TGCAGTGCTAGAGTAGCGGGAGGGGAGACCCAGTACTTC. Translation gives CSARVAGGETQYF.